This TCR beta chain was sequenced in a study of long-term antiretroviral therapy in people with HIV. The authors ran the immunoSEQ assay, v3.0, at survey level. Profiling relied on immunoSEQ multiplex PCR, and the TCRdb table lists in-frame clones only, not all of them. This sample has about 27,000 clones, with 85% to 95% found just once. This CDR3 has 15 amino acids. Between the trimmed V and J ends, which lost 3 bases and 5 bases, there was a span of 14 bases. Germline V CDR1 and CDR2: SNHLY, FYNNEI. The sequences come from unsorted PBMCs, collected 7.6 years after starting antiretroviral therapy. The receptor was isolated from a woman in her thirties or forties with HIV. This rearrangement joins TRBV2 to TRBJ1-5; possibly TRBD1 for D (6 bases). Here the CDR3 reads CASSDRQVPYQPQHF. The CDR3 DNA sequence: TGTGCCAGCAGTGATCGACAGGTTCCTTATCAGCCCCAGCATTTT.